This is a list of T cell receptor beta chains from one sample in a study of T cells after yellow fever vaccination. TCRdb redid the calling of the 5' RACE reads with MiXCR, one entry per CDR3 protein. The table includes 100,000 to 150,000 distinct CDR3 sequences, about 7.4% detected once. Sequencing was performed on CD4+ T cells sorted from PBMCs, taken roughly 10 days after the first yellow fever vaccination. All receptors come from a man younger than 35 who received the YFV17D yellow fever vaccine. CDR3s include the opening cysteine and the closing phenylalanine or tryptophan. Fields, in order: J gene, D gene, V gene, clone size, CDR3 protein, CDR3 DNA. A D gene is named only where the DNA matches it firmly. Only part of the rows carry a size: once, few, many, or a class if the clone is expanded.

J: TRBJ2-3
D: -
V: TRBV7-9
size: many
CDR3: CASRPSFTDTQYF
DNA: TGTGCCAGCCGACCGAGTTTCACAGATACGCAGTATTTT

J: TRBJ1-5
D: -
V: TRBV20-1
size: many
CDR3: CSAREGHVNQPQHF
DNA: TGCAGTGCTAGGGAGGGGCACGTCAATCAGCCCCAGCATTTT

J: TRBJ1-2
D: -
V: TRBV20-1
size: few
CDR3: CSAGWQSPTYGYTF
DNA: TGCAGTGCGGGATGGCAGTCACCAACATATGGCTACACCTTC

J: TRBJ1-1
D: TRBD1
V: TRBV5-1
size: many
CDR3: CASSWGDRNTEAFF
DNA: TGCGCCAGCAGCTGGGGGGACAGGAACACTGAAGCTTTCTTT

J: TRBJ2-5
D: -
V: TRBV7-2
size: -
CDR3: CASSLARRAGETQYF
DNA: TGTGCCAGCAGCTTAGCGCGACGGGCCGGGGAGACCCAGTACTTC

J: TRBJ2-5
D: -
V: TRBV2
size: many
CDR3: CASSRTDVEETQYF
DNA: TGTGCCAGCAGTCGGACGGACGTGGAAGAGACCCAGTACTTC

J: TRBJ2-1
D: TRBD1
V: TRBV4-3
size: -
CDR3: CASSQDNRGRVNEQFF
DNA: TGCGCCAGCAGCCAAGATAACAGGGGTAGGGTGAATGAGCAGTTCTTC

J: TRBJ2-5
D: TRBD2
V: TRBV20-1
size: many
CDR3: CSAGLAGGAQETQYF
DNA: TGCAGTGCTGGCCTGGCGGGGGGGGCCCAAGAGACCCAGTACTTC

J: TRBJ2-1
D: -
V: TRBV14
size: -
CDR3: CASSPRLPWDEQFF
DNA: TGTGCCAGCAGCCCCCGGCTCCCCTGGGATGAGCAGTTCTTC

J: TRBJ2-2
D: TRBD1
V: TRBV5-1
size: many
CDR3: CASSMGQAGELFF
DNA: TGCGCCAGCAGCATGGGACAGGCCGGGGAGCTGTTTTTT

J: TRBJ2-7
D: TRBD2
V: TRBV6-1
size: many
CDR3: CASRPGLAGNEQYF
DNA: TGTGCCAGCCGACCGGGACTAGCGGGGAACGAGCAGTACTTC

J: TRBJ2-2
D: TRBD1
V: TRBV7-7
size: -
CDR3: CASSRTGDHTGELFF
DNA: TGTGCTAGCAGCCGGACAGGGGACCACACCGGGGAGCTGTTTTTT

J: TRBJ1-5
D: -
V: TRBV4-2
size: many
CDR3: CASSQAHSNQPQHF
DNA: TGTGCCAGCAGCCAAGCCCATAGCAATCAGCCCCAGCATTTT

J: TRBJ1-5
D: TRBD1
V: TRBV2
size: many
CDR3: CASSGGTGLYNQPQHF
DNA: TGTGCCAGCAGTGGGGGGACAGGGCTTTACAATCAGCCCCAGCATTTT

J: TRBJ2-7
D: -
V: TRBV4-3
size: -
CDR3: CASSQEFWYEQYF
DNA: TGCGCCAGCAGCCAAGAGTTCTGGTACGAGCAGTACTTC

J: TRBJ2-3
D: -
V: TRBV7-3
size: many
CDR3: CASSPRARTDTQYF
DNA: TGTGCCAGCAGCCCACGGGCCCGCACAGATACGCAGTATTTT

J: TRBJ2-1
D: TRBD1
V: TRBV5-1
size: many
CDR3: CASRRQGSDNEQFF
DNA: TGCGCCAGCAGAAGACAGGGGTCCGACAATGAGCAGTTCTTC

J: TRBJ1-5
D: TRBD1
V: TRBV27
size: -
CDR3: CASRTGVIGQPQHF
DNA: TGTGCCAGCAGGACAGGGGTTATTGGTCAGCCCCAGCATTTT

J: TRBJ1-2
D: -
V: TRBV24-1
size: many
CDR3: CATSEGEEYGYTF
DNA: TGTGCCACCAGTGAAGGGGAGGAGTATGGCTACACCTTC

J: TRBJ1-6
D: -
V: TRBV5-4
size: few
CDR3: CASSPWGYNSPLHF
DNA: TGTGCCAGCAGCCCCTGGGGATATAATTCACCCCTCCACTTT

J: TRBJ1-5
D: -
V: TRBV12-3/TRBV12-4
size: -
CDR3: CASSSGAGNQPQHF
DNA: TGTGCCAGCAGCTCAGGCGCGGGCAATCAGCCCCAGCATTTT

J: TRBJ2-3
D: TRBD2
V: TRBV12-3/TRBV12-4
size: many
CDR3: CASEGLARGTDTQYF
DNA: TGTGCCAGCGAAGGACTAGCGCGCGGAACAGATACGCAGTATTTT

J: TRBJ1-2
D: -
V: TRBV5-6
size: many
CDR3: CASSLQDTNYGYTF
DNA: TGTGCCAGCAGCTTACAGGATACTAACTATGGCTACACCTTC

J: TRBJ1-2
D: -
V: TRBV11-2
size: few
CDR3: CASSSPDKKNYGYTF
DNA: TGTGCCAGCAGCTCCCCCGACAAAAAGAACTATGGCTACACCTTC

J: TRBJ1-3
D: -
V: TRBV7-2
size: many
CDR3: CASSLTNTIYF
DNA: TGTGCCAGCAGCTTAACGAACACCATATATTTT

J: TRBJ2-5
D: TRBD1
V: TRBV12-3/TRBV12-4
size: many
CDR3: CASSPRTGRQETQYF
DNA: TGTGCCAGCAGCCCAAGGACAGGCAGACAAGAGACCCAGTACTTC

J: TRBJ2-2
D: TRBD2
V: TRBV12-3/TRBV12-4
size: many
CDR3: CAGSSGPPSELFF
DNA: TGTGCCGGCTCTAGCGGCCCTCCCTCGGAGCTGTTTTTT

J: TRBJ1-1
D: -
V: TRBV6-5
size: many
CDR3: CASSYGQANTEAFF
DNA: TGTGCCAGCAGTTACGGGCAGGCGAACACTGAAGCTTTCTTT

J: TRBJ1-1
D: -
V: TRBV5-5
size: many
CDR3: CASSSLQIMNTEAFF
DNA: TGTGCCAGCAGCTCGTTACAGATTATGAACACTGAAGCTTTCTTT

J: TRBJ2-3
D: -
V: TRBV28
size: -
CDR3: CASSLFIDTQYF
DNA: TGTGCCAGCAGTTTATTTATAGATACGCAGTATTTT

J: TRBJ1-6
D: -
V: TRBV3-1
size: many
CDR3: CASSQGSRGGDSPLHF
DNA: TGTGCCAGCAGCCAAGGCTCAAGGGGTGGGGATTCACCCCTCCACTTT

J: TRBJ1-5
D: -
V: TRBV10-3
size: many
CDR3: CAISREENQPQHF
DNA: TGTGCCATCAGCAGGGAGGAGAATCAGCCCCAGCATTTT

J: TRBJ2-7
D: -
V: TRBV5-5
size: -
CDR3: CASSSGLTYF
DNA: TGTGCCAGCAGTTCGGGATTAACATACTTC

J: TRBJ1-6
D: -
V: TRBV20-1
size: many
CDR3: CSARPTYNSPLHF
DNA: TGCAGTGCTAGACCCACCTATAATTCACCCCTCCACTTT

J: TRBJ1-2
D: -
V: TRBV19
size: few
CDR3: CASRGGTYGYTF
DNA: TGTGCCAGTAGAGGTGGCACCTATGGCTACACCTTC

J: TRBJ1-6
D: -
V: TRBV9
size: many
CDR3: CASSVEGGYNSPLHF
DNA: TGTGCCAGCAGCGTAGAAGGGGGCTATAATTCACCCCTCCACTTT

J: TRBJ2-7
D: -
V: TRBV4-3
size: many
CDR3: CASSQTLRGYEQYF
DNA: TGCGCCAGCAGCCAAACGCTCCGGGGCTACGAGCAGTACTTC